The source of this T cell receptor beta chain is a study of Graves' ophthalmopathy and Graves' hyperthyroidism. Study details: Peripheral blood samples were taken at initial diagnosis, before any treatment.

Every ophthalmopathy donor presented moderate-to-severe activity, CAS ≥3, NOSPECS ≥4 and duration under 3 months. RNA transcripts were the source from which TCR beta CDR3 regions were amplified. The workflow started with a first-round RT-PCR run with HTBI primers and then moved on to a second-round multiplex PCR. Each CDR3 protein is one row after TCRdb ran MiXCR on the multiplex PCR reads. This table has almost 750,000 distinct CDR3 sequences, 35% to 50% appearing once. The CDR3 sequence is 14 residues long. Germline assignment: CDR1 SEHNR and CDR2 FQNEAQ (reference sequence). Study-wide results and limits: With just under 90% sensitivity and less than 83% specificity, a 13-signature model separated ophthalmopathy from stable hyperthyroidism.

A note on this clonotype: The antigen is unknown. One end of the junction varies from germline; a read error may be responsible.

The gene calls are TRBV7-9 and TRBJ2-7, with TRBD1 identical over 9 bases. The source is an adult man with Graves' ophthalmopathy. Sequencing was done on a sample of peripheral blood. For the CDR3, the DNA is TGTGCCAGGAGCTTGAGGGACAGGGTCCGCGAGCAGTACTTC. The encoded protein is CARSLRDRVREQYF.